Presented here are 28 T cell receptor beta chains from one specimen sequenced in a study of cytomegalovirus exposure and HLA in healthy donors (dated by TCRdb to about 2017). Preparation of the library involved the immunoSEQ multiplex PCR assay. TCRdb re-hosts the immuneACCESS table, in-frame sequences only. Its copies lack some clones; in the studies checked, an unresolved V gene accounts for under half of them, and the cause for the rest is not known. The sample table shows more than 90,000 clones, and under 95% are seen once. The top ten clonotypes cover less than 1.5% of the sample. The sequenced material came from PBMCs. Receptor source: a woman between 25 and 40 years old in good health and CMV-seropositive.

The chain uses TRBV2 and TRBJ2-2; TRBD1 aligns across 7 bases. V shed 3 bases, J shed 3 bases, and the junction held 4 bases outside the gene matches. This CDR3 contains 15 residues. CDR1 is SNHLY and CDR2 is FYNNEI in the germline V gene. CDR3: CASSETGLYTGELFF. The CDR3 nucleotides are TGTGCCAGCAGTGAGACAGGGTTATACACCGGGGAGCTGTTTTTT. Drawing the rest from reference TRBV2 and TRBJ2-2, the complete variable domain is EPEVTQTPSHQVTQMGQEVILRCVPISNHLYFYWYRQILGQKVEFLVSFYNNEISEKSEIFDDQFSVERPDGSNFTLKIRSTKLEDSAMYFCASSETGLYTGELFFGEGSRLTVL.

The CDR3 bases are TGCGCCAGCAGCTCAAGCGGGACCTTCTCCTACAATGAGCAGTTCTTC. Protein: CASSSSGTFSYNEQFF. The chain uses TRBV5-1 and TRBJ2-1; TRBD2 matches 7 bases. V shed 3 bases and J 0 bases; nucleotides not matched to a gene: 6. The CDR3 spans 16 residues. Germline loops: CDR1 SGHRS, CDR2 YFSETQ.

CDR3 region: CASSRTSGPTDTQYF. DNA of the CDR3: TGTGCCAGCAGTCGTACTAGCGGGCCCACAGATACGCAGTATTTT. The chain joins TRBV7-2 to TRBJ2-3; TRBD2 agrees at 9 bases. CDR3 length: 15 amino acids. Germline V gene lookup returns CDR1 SGHTA and CDR2 FQGNSA. V lost 6 bases to trimming and J lost 2 bases; unmatched junction nucleotides: 6.

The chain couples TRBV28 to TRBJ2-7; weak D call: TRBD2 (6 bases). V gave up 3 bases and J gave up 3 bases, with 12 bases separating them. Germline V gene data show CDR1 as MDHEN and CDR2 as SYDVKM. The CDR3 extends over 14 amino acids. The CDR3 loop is CASSFGGDVYEQYF. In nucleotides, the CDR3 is TGTGCCAGCAGTTTTGGAGGGGATGTCTACGAGCAGTACTTC.

CDR3 protein: CASSLEMVAGAKNIQYF. CDR3 DNA sequence: TGCGCCAGCAGCTTGGAAATGGTAGCGGGGGCCAAAAACATTCAGTACTTC. The chain is built from TRBV5-1 and TRBJ2-4; 8 nucleotides agree with TRBD2. Trimming removed 0 bases from V and 1 base from J; junction bases left unmatched: 6. CDR3 length: 17 residues. Germline lookup yields CDR1 SGHRS and CDR2 YFSETQ.

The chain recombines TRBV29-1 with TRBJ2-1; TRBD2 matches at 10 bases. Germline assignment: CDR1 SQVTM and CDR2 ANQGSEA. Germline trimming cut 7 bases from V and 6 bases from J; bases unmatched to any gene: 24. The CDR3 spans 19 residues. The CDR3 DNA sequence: TGCAGCGGGACCTCTGAATTATTGAGCGGGAGGGCCTCGGTCAATGAGCAGTTCTTC. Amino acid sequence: CSGTSELLSGRASVNEQFF.

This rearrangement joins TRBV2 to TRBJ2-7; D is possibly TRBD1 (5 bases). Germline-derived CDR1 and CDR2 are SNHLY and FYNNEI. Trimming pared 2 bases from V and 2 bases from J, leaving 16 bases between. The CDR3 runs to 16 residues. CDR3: CASSELVWGSTYEQYF. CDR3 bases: TGTGCCAGCAGTGAATTGGTTTGGGGCAGTACCTACGAGCAGTACTTC. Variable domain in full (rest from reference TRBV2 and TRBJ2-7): EPEVTQTPSHQVTQMGQEVILRCVPISNHLYFYWYRQILGQKVEFLVSFYNNEISEKSEIFDDQFSVERPDGSNFTLKIRSTKLEDSAMYFCASSELVWGSTYEQYFGPGTRLTVT.

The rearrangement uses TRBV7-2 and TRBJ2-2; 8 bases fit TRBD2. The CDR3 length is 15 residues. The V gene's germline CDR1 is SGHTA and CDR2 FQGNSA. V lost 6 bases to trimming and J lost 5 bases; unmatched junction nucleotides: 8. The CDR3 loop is CASRPGLAGTGELFF. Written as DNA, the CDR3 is TGTGCCAGCAGACCTGGGTTAGCGGGGACCGGGGAGCTGTTTTTT.

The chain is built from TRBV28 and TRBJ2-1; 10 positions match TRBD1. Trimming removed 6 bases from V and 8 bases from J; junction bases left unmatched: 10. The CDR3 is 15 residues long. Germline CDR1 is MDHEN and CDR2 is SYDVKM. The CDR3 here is CASSRAGQGIDEQFF. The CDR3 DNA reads TGTGCCAGCAGCCGGGCGGGACAGGGGATCGATGAGCAGTTCTTC.

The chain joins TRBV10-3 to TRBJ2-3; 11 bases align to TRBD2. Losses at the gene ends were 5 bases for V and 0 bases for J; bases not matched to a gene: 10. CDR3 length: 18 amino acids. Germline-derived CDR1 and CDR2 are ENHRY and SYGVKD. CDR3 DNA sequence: TGTGCCATCAGTTTGCTAGGGACTAGCGGAGCTAGCACAGATACGCAGTATTTT. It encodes CAISLLGTSGASTDTQYF.

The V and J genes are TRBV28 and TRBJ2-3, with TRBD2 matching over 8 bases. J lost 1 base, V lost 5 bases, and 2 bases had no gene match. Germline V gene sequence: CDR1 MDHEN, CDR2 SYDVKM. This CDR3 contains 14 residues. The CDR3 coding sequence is TGTGCCAGCAGTCCGGGAGGGGGCACAGATACGCAGTATTTT. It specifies CASSPGGGTDTQYF. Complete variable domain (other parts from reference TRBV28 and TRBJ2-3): DVKVTQSSRYLVKRTGEKVFLECVQDMDHENMFWYRQDPGLGLRLIYFSYDVKMKEKGDIPEGYSVSREKKERFSLILESASTNQTSMYLCASSPGGGTDTQYFGPGTRLTVL.

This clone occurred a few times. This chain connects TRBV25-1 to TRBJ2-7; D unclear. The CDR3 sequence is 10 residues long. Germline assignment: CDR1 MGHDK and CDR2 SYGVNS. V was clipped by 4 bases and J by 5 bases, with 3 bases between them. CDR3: CASSGNEQYF. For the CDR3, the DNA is TGTGCCAGCAGTGGTAACGAGCAGTACTTC.

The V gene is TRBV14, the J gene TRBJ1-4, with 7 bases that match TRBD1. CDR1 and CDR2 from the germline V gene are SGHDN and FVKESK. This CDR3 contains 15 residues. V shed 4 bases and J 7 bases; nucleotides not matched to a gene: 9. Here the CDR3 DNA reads TGTGCCAGCAGCCCCGGGACAGTCCGATCTGAAAAACTGTTTTTT. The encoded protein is CASSPGTVRSEKLFF.

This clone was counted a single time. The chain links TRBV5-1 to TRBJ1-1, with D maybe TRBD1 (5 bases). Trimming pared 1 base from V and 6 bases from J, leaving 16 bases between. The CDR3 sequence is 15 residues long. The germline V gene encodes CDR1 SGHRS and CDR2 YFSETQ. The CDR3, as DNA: TGCGCCAGCAGCTTGAAGGGGATATCTCTCTCTGAAGCTTTCTTT. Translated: CASSLKGISLSEAFF.

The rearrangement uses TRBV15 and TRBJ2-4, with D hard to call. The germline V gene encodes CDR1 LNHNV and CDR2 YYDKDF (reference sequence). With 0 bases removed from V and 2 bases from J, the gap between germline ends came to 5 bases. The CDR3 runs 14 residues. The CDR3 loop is CATSRDPSKNIQYF. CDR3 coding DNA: TGTGCCACCAGCAGAGATCCCTCCAAAAACATTCAGTACTTC.

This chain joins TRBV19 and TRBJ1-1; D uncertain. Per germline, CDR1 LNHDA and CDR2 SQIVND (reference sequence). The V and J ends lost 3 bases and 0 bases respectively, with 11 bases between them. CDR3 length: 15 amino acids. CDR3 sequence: CASSISGQMNTEAFF. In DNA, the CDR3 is TGTGCCAGTAGTATCTCAGGCCAGATGAACACTGAAGCTTTCTTT.

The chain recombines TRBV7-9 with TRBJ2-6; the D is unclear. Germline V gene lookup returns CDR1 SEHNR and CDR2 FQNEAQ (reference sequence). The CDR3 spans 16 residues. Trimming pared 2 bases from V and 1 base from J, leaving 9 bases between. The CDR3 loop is CASSLKILSGANVLTF. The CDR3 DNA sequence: TGTGCCAGCAGCTTAAAAATTCTATCTGGGGCCAACGTCCTGACTTTC.

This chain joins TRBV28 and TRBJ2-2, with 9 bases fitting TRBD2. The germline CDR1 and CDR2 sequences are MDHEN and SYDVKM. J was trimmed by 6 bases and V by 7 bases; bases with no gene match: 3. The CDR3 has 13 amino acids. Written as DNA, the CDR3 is TGTGCCAGCATAACTAGCGGGTCCGGGGAGCTGTTTTTT. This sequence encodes CASITSGSGELFF.

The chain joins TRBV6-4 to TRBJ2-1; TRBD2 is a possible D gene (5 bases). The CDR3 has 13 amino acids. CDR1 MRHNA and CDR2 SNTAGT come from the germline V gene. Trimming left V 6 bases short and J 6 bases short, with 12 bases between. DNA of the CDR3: TGTGCCAGCAGCACGGACGGACTCAATGAGCAGTTCTTC. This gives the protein CASSTDGLNEQFF.

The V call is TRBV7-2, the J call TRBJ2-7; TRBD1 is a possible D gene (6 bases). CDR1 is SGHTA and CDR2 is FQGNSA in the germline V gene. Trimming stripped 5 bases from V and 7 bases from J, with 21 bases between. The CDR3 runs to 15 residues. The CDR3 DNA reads TGTGCCAGCAGCCTCCAATCTACAGGGTTAGGGGAGCAGTACTTC. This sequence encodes CASSLQSTGLGEQYF. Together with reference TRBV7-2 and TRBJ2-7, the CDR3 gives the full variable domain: GAGVSQSPSNKVTEKGKDVELRCDPISGHTALYWYRQSLGQGLEFLIYFQGNSAPDKSGLPSDRFSAERTGGSVSTLTIQRTQQEDSAVYLCASSLQSTGLGEQYFGPGTRLTVT.

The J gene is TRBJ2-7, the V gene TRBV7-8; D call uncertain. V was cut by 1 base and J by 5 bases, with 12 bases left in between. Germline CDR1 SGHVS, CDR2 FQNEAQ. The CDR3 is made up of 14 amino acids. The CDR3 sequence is CASSLVRFVNEQYF. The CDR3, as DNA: TGTGCCAGCAGCTTAGTCCGGTTCGTAAACGAGCAGTACTTC.

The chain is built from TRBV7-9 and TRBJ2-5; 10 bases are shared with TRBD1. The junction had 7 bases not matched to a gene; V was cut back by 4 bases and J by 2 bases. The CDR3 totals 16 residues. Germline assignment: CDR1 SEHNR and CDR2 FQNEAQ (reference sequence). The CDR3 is CASSSRDRGSQETQYF. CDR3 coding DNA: TGTGCCAGCAGCTCCCGGGACAGGGGATCTCAAGAGACCCAGTACTTC.

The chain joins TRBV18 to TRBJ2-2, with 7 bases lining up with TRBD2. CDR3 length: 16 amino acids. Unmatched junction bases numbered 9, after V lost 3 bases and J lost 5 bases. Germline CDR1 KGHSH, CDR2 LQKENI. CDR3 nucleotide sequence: TGTGCCAGCTCACCTCTTGGAGCGGGGAGAACCGGGGAGCTGTTTTTT. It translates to CASSPLGAGRTGELFF. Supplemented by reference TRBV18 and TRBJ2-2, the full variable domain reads NAGVMQNPRHLVRRRGQEARLRCSPMKGHSHVYWYRQLPEEGLKFMVYLQKENIIDESGMPKERFSAEFPKEGPSILRIQQVVRGDSAAYFCASSPLGAGRTGELFFGEGSRLTVL.

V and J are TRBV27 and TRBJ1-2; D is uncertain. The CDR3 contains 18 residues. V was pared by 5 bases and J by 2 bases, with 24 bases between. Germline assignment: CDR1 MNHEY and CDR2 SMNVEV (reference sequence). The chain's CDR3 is CASSPIPPSDTANYGYTF. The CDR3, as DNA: TGTGCCAGCAGTCCCATCCCACCCTCAGATACCGCCAACTATGGCTACACCTTC.

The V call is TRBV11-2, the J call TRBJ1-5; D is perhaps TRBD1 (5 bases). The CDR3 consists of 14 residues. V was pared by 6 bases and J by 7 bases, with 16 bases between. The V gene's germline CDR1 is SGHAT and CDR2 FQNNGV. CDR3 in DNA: TGTGCCAGCAGAGTCCGGGACTACGGACAGCCCCAGCATTTT. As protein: CASRVRDYGQPQHF.

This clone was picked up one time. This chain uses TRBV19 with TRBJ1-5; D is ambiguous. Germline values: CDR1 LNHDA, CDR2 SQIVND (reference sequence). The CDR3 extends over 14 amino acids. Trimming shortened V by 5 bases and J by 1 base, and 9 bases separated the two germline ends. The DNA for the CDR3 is TGTGCCAGTAGTTGGGCTGGCAGCAATCAGCCCCAGCATTTT. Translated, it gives CASSWAGSNQPQHF.

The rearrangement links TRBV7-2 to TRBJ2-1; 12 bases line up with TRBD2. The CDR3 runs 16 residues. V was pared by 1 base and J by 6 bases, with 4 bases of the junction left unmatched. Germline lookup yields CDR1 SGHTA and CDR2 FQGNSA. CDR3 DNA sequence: TGTGCCAGCAGCTTAGGGCCGACTAGCGGGGGCAATGAGCAGTTCTTC. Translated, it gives CASSLGPTSGGNEQFF.

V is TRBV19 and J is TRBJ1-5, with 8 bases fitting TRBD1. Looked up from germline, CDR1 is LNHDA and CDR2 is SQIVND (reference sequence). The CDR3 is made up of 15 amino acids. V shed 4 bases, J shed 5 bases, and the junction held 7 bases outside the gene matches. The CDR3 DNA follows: TGTGCCAGTAGTACTTTCGGACAGGGATATCAGCCCCAGCATTTT. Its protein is CASSTFGQGYQPQHF.